A single sample is the source of the 7 T cell receptor beta chains below, sequenced in a study of STAT5B mutations in CD4+ large granular lymphocyte leukemia. Produced via immunoSEQ multiplex PCR; TCRdb's table is partial and in-frame only. In the table there are 30,000 to 35,000 clones, roughly 81% of which are singletons. Material: CD4+ T cells from blood buffy coats. The receptors derive from a human donor in good health.

The chain is built from TRBV15 and TRBJ1-5; the match to TRBD1 covers 7 bases. J lost 1 base, V lost 2 bases, and 8 bases had no gene match. The CDR3 loop spans 17 amino acids. Germline V gene sequence: CDR1 LNHNV, CDR2 YYDKDF (reference sequence). The CDR3: CATSRNQGTASNQPQHF. CDR3 coding DNA: TGTGCCACCAGCAGAAATCAGGGGACAGCCAGCAATCAGCCCCAGCATTTT.

This clone has more than one count but fewer than ten. CDR3 DNA sequence: TGTGCCAGTAGTTTAGCGGGGGGCCTTGGCGAGCAGTACTTC. Protein sequence: CASSLAGGLGEQYF. This chain connects TRBV19 to TRBJ2-7; the match to TRBD2 covers 10 bases. The trim removed 5 bases at V and 6 bases at J, leaving 7 bases unmatched. Germline CDR1 and CDR2: LNHDA and SQIVND (reference sequence). The CDR3 consists of 14 residues. Full variable domain (remainder filled in from reference TRBV19 and TRBJ2-7): DGGITQSPKYLFRKEGQNVTLSCEQNLNHDAMYWYRQDPGQGLRLIYYSQIVNDFQKGDIAEGYSVSREKKESFPLTVTSAQKNPTAFYLCASSLAGGLGEQYFGPGTRLTVT.

This chain uses TRBV19 with TRBJ1-5; D remains ambiguous. The germline V and J ends were trimmed by 7 bases and 0 bases, with 13 bases remaining between them. CDR1 is LNHDA and CDR2 is SQIVND in the germline V gene (reference sequence). This CDR3 comprises 15 residues. CDR3 nucleotides: TGTGCCAGTACCCCGACGACCTCTAGCAATCAGCCCCAGCATTTT. As protein: CASTPTTSSNQPQHF.

This clone was picked up a small number of times. The gene calls are TRBV5-4 and TRBJ1-1; D is undetermined. There are 14 residues in the CDR3. The V end lost 0 bases, the J end lost 4 bases, and 10 bases lay between the germline ends. Per the germline V gene, CDR1 is SGHNT and CDR2 is YYREEE (reference sequence). The DNA for the CDR3 is TGTGCCAGCAGCTTGGACGGGGATGGCACTGAAGCTTTCTTT. Protein product: CASSLDGDGTEAFF.

The chain uses TRBV6-5 and TRBJ2-1, with TRBD2 matching over 13 bases. This CDR3 has 15 residues. The V gene's germline CDR1 is MNHEY and CDR2 SVGAGI. V dropped 4 bases and J dropped 9; count of bases not matched to a gene: 6. The CDR3 DNA reads as TGTGCCAGCAGTTCGCCGGGACTAGCGGGATCTGAGCAGTTCTTC. Encoded protein: CASSSPGLAGSEQFF.

This clone was seen once. The V gene is TRBV21-1, the J gene TRBJ2-1; TRBD2 reflects the table's D call only, with no check against the DNA. TRBV21-1 is noted as a pseudogene. The CDR3 totals 15 residues. CDR3: CASSKELLAINEQFF. Here the CDR3 DNA reads TGTGCCAGCAGCAAAGAACTACTAGCGATCAATGAGCAGTTCTTC.

V gene TRBV19 combines with J gene TRBJ2-1; 10 bases align to TRBD2. The ends lost 3 bases at V and 9 bases at J; junction bases unmatched: 11. CDR1 LNHDA and CDR2 SQIVND come from the germline V gene (reference sequence). CDR3 length equals 16 residues. CDR3 sequence (DNA): TGTGCCAGTAGTATTTGGGATCTAGCGGGAGTTGGTGAGCAGTTCTTC. As protein: CASSIWDLAGVGEQFF.